The 2 T cell receptor beta chains listed next were all sequenced from one sample in a study of blood T cell repertoires in COVID-19. Using immunoSEQ multiplex PCR, the repertoire was profiled, and TCRdb retains in-frame clones only, with some absent. The repertoire has some 140,000 clones, approximately 90% of them found once; the top ten carry roughly 2.1%. Specimen: peripheral blood. These receptors were obtained from a man between 65 and 85 years old with active COVID-19.

The chain recombines TRBV6-5 with TRBJ2-2; D remains unclear. CDR1 MNHEY and CDR2 SVGAGI come from the germline V gene. The CDR3 spans 13 residues. V lost 6 bases and J lost 6, with 11 bases in between. The CDR3 nucleotides are TGTGCCAGCAGCCAAGCGTACCCCGGGGAGCTGTTTTTT. As protein: CASSQAYPGELFF.

The chain combines TRBV19 with TRBJ2-7; D gene unclear. This CDR3 spans 15 amino acids. In germline, CDR1 is LNHDA, CDR2 SQIVND (reference sequence). Trimming removed 5 bases at V and 4 bases at J, with 18 bases between. The chain's CDR3 is CASSDFGSPPYEQYF. For the CDR3, the DNA is TGTGCCAGTAGTGATTTCGGGTCGCCTCCTTACGAGCAGTACTTC.